This note documents a single T cell receptor (beta chain) sequence. As yet, its antigen is unknown. There are 15 residues in the CDR3. The germline CDR1 and CDR2 sequences are MNHEY and SVGEGT. V lost 3 bases to trimming and J lost 3 bases; unmatched junction nucleotides: 3. Treatment indicated: approximately 11-day PBMC culture with coronavirus spike peptide pools or control peptides (ViraFEST assay). ViraFEST used peptide pools to expand antigen-specific T cells, then sequenced TCRs. This sample is part of a study of vaccination and CD4 T cells after COVID-19. Study-level background: Two of the convalescents were Hispanic, and the group consisted of six males and four females.

Sequenced with the Oncomine TCR Beta short-read assay was DNA taken from cultured CD4+ T cells. TCRdb fed the PCR reads into MiXCR, producing one record per CDR3 protein. The table includes approximately 11,000 distinct CDR3 sequences, about 28% detected once. The V call is TRBV6-2 or TRBV6-3, the J call TRBJ1-5; 9 bases are shared with TRBD1. Sequencing was performed on cultured CD4+ T cells from blood. The sequence derives from a human donor with COVID-19. CDR3 region: CASSYGTGINQPQHF. The CDR3 DNA reads TGTGCCAGCAGTTATGGGACAGGGATCAATCAGCCCCAGCATTTT.